The source of this T cell receptor beta chain is a study of OX40 agonist ivuxolimab in advanced cancers. Study background: The patients got ivuxolimab, which is an agonistic anti-OX40 (CD134) antibody. Findings and limits, study-wide: Partial responders at 0.1-3.0 mg/kg had among the lowest clonal expansion. At 0.1 to 3.0 mg/kg and by week 6, CD4+ and CD8+ T cells in the blood had expanded clonally.

Germline V gene data show CDR1 as SGHNT and CDR2 as YYREEE (reference sequence). V was clipped by 3 bases and J by 3 bases; unmatched bases: 3. This CDR3 has 15 amino acids. Libraries were prepared by immunoSEQ multiplex PCR; TCRdb keeps only in-frame clonotypes and omits some of them. The sample consists of 55,000 to 65,000 clones, roughly 87% of them appearing once. Note on this clone: The antigen remains unidentified.

The chain has TRBV5-4 and TRBJ1-4; TRBD1 matches at 9 bases. The sample consisted of CD4+ or CD8+ T cells sorted from blood, taken in a trial of the OX40 agonist ivuxolimab. The receptor was isolated from an adult with an advanced solid tumor such as melanoma, head and neck, liver or kidney cancer. CDR3 sequence reads: CASSSTGGANEKLFF. Written as DNA, the CDR3 is TGTGCCAGCAGCTCGACAGGGGGTGCTAATGAAAAACTGTTTTTT.